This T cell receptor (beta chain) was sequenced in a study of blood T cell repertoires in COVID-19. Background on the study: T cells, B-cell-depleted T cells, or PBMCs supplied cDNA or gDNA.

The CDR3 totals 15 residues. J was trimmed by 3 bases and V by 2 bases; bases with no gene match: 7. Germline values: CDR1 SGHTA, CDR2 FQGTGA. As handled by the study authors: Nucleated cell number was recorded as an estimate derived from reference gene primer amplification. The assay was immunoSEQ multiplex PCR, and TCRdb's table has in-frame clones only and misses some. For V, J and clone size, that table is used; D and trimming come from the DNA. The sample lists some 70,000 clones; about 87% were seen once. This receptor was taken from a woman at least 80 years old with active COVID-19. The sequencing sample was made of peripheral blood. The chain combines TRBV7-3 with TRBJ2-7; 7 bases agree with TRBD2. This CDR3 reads CASSLFGSGNYEQYF. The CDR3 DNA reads TGTGCCAGCAGCTTATTTGGGAGCGGGAACTACGAGCAGTACTTC. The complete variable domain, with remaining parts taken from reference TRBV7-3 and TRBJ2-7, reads GAGVSQTPSNKVTEKGKYVELRCDPISGHTALYWYRQSLGQGPEFLIYFQGTGAADDSGLPNDRFFAVRPEGSVSTLKIQRTERGDSAVYLCASSLFGSGNYEQYFGPGTRLTVT.